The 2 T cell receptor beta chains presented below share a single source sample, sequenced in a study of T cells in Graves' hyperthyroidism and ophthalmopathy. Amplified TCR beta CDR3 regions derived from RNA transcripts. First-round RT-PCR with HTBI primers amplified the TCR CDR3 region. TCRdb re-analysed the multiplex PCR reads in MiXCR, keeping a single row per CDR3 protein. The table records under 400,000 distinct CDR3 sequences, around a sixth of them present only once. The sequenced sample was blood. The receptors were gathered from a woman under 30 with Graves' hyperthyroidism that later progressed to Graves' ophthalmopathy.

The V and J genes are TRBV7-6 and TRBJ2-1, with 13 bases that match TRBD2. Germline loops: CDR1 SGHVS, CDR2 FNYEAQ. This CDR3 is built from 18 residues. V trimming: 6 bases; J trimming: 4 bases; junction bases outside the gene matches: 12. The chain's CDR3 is CASSHGLAGEGAYNEQFF. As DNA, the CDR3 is TGTGCCAGCAGTCACGGACTAGCGGGAGAGGGGGCTTACAATGAGCAGTTCTTC. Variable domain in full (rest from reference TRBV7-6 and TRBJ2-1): GAGVSQSPRYKVTKRGQDVALRCDPISGHVSLYWYRQALGQGPEFLTYFNYEAQQDKSGLPNDRFSAERPEGSISTLTIQRTEQRDSAMYRCASSHGLAGEGAYNEQFFGPGTRLTVL.

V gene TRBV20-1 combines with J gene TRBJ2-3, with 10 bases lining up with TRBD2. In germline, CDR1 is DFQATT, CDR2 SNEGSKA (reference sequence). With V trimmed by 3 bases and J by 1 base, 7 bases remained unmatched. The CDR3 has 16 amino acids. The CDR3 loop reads CSASALTSGRTDTQYF. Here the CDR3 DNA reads TGCAGTGCTAGCGCTTTGACTAGCGGGCGCACAGATACGCAGTATTTT.